This T cell receptor (beta chain) was captured by sequencing in a study of blood T cell repertoires in COVID-19. CDR3 length: 14 residues. Germline V lookup: CDR1 SGDLS, CDR2 YYNGEE. V was shortened by 0 bases and J by 5 bases, with 9 bases between the two germline ends. Using immunoSEQ multiplex PCR, the repertoire was profiled, and TCRdb retains in-frame clones only, with some absent. The table shows 390,000 or so clones, with 70% to 90% occurring only once. Sequencing used peripheral blood. The source is a woman between 25 and 40 years old with COVID-19, enrolled during active disease. The chain recombines TRBV9 with TRBJ1-5; no reliable D call. CDR3 nucleotides: TGTGCCAGCAGCGTAGGTATGGGAGATCAGCCCCAGCATTTT. The encoded protein is CASSVGMGDQPQHF.